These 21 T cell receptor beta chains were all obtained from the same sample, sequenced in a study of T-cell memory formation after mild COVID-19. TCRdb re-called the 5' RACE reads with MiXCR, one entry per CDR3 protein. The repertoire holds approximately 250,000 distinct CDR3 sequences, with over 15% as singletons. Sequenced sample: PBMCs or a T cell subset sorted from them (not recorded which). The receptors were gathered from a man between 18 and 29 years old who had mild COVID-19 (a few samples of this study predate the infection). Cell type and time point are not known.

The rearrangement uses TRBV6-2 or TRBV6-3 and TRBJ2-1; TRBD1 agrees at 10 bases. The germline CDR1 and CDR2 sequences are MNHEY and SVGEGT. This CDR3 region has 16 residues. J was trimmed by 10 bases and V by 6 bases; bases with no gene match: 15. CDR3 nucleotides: TGTGCCAGCAGCCCCGTTACCGGGACAGGGGAAGGAGAGCAGTTCTTC. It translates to CASSPVTGTGEGEQFF.

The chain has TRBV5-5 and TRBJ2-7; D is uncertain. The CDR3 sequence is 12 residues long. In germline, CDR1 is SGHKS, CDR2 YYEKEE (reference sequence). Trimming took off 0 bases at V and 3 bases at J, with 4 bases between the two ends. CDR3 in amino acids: CASSLDDYEQYF. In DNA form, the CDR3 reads TGTGCCAGCAGCTTGGATGACTACGAGCAGTACTTC.

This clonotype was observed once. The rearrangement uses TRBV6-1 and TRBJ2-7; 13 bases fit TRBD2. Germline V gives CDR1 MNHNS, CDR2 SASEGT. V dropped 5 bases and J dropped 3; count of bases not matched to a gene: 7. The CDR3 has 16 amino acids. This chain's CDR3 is CASSTSGGAGVYEQYF. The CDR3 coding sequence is TGTGCCAGCAGTACTAGCGGGGGGGCCGGGGTCTACGAGCAGTACTTC.

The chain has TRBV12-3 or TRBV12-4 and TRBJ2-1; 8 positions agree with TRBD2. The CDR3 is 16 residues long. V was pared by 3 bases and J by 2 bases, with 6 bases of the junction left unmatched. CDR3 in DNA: TGTGCCAGCAGTTTCTTCGGGGGGGGCGCCTACAATGAGCAGTTCTTC. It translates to CASSFFGGGAYNEQFF.

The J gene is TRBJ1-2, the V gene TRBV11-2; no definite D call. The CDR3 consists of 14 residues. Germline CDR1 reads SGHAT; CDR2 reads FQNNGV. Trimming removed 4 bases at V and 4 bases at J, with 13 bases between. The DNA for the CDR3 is TGTGCCAGCAGCTCGCCCCGGACCTTCTATGGCTACACCTTC. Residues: CASSSPRTFYGYTF.

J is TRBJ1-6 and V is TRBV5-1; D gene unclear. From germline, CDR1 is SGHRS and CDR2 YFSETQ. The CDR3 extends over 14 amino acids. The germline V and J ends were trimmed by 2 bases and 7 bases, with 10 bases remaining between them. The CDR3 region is CASSFGQANSPLHF. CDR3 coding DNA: TGCGCCAGCAGCTTTGGGCAAGCAAATTCACCCCTCCACTTT.

In DNA, the CDR3 is TGTGCCAGCAGCTTTTCGGACGGTAATCAGCCCCAGCATTTT. Amino acid sequence: CASSFSDGNQPQHF. The V and J genes are TRBV7-2 and TRBJ1-5; D not certain. The CDR3 spans 14 residues. The germline V gene has CDR1 SGHTA and CDR2 FQGNSA. V lost 3 bases and J 4 bases, leaving 10 bases between the germline ends.

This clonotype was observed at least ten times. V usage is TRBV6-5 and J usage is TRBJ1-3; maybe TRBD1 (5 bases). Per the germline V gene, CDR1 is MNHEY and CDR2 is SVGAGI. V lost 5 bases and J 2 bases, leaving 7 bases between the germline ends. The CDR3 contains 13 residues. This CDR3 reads CASSPGTGNTIYF. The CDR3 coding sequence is TGTGCCAGCAGTCCAGGGACTGGAAACACCATATATTTT.

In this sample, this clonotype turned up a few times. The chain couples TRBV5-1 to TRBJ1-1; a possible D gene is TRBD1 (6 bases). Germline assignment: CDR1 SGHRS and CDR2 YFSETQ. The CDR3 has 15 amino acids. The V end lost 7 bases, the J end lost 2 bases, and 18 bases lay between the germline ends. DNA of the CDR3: TGCGCCAGCGGTCCCTCAGGGGCCATAAACACTGAAGCTTTCTTT. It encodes CASGPSGAINTEAFF.

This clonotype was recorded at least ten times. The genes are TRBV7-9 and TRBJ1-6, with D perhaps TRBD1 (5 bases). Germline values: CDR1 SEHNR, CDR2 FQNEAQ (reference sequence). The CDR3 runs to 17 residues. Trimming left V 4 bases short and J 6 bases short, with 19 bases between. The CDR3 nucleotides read TGTGCCAGCAGCTCACTCAAATTCCAGGGTATTAATTCACCCCTCCACTTT. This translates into CASSSLKFQGINSPLHF. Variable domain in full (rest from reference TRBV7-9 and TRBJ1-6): DTGVSQNPRHKITKRGQNVTFRCDPISEHNRLYWYRQTLGQGPEFLTYFQNEAQLEKSRLLSDRFSAERPKGSFSTLEIQRTEQGDSAMYLCASSSLKFQGINSPLHFGNGTRLTVT.

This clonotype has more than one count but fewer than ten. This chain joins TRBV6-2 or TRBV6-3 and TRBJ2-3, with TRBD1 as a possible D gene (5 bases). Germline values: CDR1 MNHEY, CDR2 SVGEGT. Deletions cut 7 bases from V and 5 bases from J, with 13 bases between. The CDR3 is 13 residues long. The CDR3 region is CASTPQGRDTQYF. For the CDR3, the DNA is TGTGCCAGCACCCCCCAGGGTAGAGATACGCAGTATTTT.

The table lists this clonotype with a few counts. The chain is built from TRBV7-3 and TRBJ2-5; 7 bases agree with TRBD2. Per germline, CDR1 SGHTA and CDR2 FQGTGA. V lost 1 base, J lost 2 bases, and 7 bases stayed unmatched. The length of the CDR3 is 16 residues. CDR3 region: CASSLIGREKQETQYF. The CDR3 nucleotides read TGTGCCAGCAGCTTAATTGGGAGGGAAAAACAAGAGACCCAGTACTTC.

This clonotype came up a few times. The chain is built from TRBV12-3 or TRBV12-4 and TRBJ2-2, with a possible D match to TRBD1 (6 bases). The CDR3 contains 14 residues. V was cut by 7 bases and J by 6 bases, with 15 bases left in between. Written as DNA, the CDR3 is TGTGCCAGCAACCTCAGGGGTTCGGCCGGGGAGCTGTTTTTT. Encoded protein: CASNLRGSAGELFF.

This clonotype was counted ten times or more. The CDR3 nucleotides read TGTGCCAGCAGCCACCAAGCGGGGGGGTACTCCTCAGGAGATACGCAGTATTTT. Protein product: CASSHQAGGYSSGDTQYF. The gene calls are TRBV7-6 and TRBJ2-3, with 10 bases matching TRBD2. V shed 5 bases, J shed 5 bases, and the junction held 16 bases outside the gene matches. Germline-derived CDR1 and CDR2 are SGHVS and FNYEAQ. The CDR3 is made up of 18 amino acids.

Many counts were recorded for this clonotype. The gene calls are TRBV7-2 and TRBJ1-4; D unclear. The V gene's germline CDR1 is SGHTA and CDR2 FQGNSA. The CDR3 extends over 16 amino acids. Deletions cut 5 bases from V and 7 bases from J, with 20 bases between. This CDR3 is CASSLFGRSGGEKLFF. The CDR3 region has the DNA TGTGCCAGCAGCCTATTTGGAAGGTCCGGAGGTGAAAAACTGTTTTTT.

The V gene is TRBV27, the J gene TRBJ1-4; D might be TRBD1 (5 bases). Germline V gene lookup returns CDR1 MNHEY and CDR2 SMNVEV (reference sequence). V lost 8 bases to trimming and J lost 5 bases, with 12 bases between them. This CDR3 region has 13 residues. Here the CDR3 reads CASGTGPNEKLFF. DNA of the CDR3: TGTGCCAGCGGGACGGGCCCCAATGAAAAACTGTTTTTT.

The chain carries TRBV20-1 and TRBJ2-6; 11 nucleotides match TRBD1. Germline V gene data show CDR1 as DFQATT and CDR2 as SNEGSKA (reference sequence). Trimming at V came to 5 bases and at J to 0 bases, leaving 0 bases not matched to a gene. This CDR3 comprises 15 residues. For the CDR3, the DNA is TGCAGTGCTGGGACAGGGGGCTCTGGGGCCAACGTCCTGACTTTC. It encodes CSAGTGGSGANVLTF.

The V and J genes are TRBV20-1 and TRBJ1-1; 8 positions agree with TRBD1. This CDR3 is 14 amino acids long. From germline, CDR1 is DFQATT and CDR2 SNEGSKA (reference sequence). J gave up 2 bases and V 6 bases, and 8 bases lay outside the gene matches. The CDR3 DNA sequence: TGCAGTGCCGAACAGGGGGGCGGTAACACTGAAGCTTTCTTT. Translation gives CSAEQGGGNTEAFF.

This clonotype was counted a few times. CDR3 in amino acids: CSVPLRDRGNDEQFF. The DNA of the CDR3 is TGCAGCGTGCCCCTCCGTGACAGGGGAAATGATGAGCAGTTCTTC. V is TRBV29-1 and J is TRBJ2-1; TRBD1 matches 8 bases. Germline assignment: CDR1 SQVTM and CDR2 ANQGSEA. The CDR3 sequence is 15 residues long. The V gene end was trimmed by 6 bases and the J gene end by 8 bases; junction bases not matched to a gene: 15.

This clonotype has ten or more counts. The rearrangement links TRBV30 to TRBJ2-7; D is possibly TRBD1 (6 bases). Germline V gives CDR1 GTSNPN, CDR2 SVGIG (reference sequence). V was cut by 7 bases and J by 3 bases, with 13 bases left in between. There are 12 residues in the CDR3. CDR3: CASQGGDYEQYF. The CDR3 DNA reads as TGTGCCTCACAGGGTGGGGACTACGAGCAGTACTTC.

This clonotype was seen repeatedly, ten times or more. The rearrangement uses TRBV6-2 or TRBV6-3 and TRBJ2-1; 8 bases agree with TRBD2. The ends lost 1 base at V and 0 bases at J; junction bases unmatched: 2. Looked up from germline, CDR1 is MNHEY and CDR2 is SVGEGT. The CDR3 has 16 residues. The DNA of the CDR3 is TGTGCCAGCAGTTACTTGCGGGGGGACTCCTACAATGAGCAGTTCTTC. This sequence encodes CASSYLRGDSYNEQFF.